This is a list of T cell receptor beta chains from one sample in a study of T cells in Graves' hyperthyroidism and ophthalmopathy. TCRdb reprocessed the multiplex PCR reads via MiXCR and lists one record per CDR3 protein. The sample gives a few hundred thousand distinct CDR3 sequences, around 14% of which show up once; about 7% is in the top ten. Sequenced material: blood. These receptors all come from a woman in her thirties with Graves' hyperthyroidism. The CDR3 runs from the conserved cysteine through the conserved F or W. Clone size is given for some rows only: seen once, a few or many times, or a class if the clone is expanded.

many TRBJ2-2 TRBV5-1 CASSFKASNTGELFF
- TRBJ2-7 TRBV20-1 CSAHRLAGGREQYF
few TRBJ1-6 TRBV30 CAWSGGQGRYNSPLHF
- TRBJ2-7 TRBV20-1 CSARVGQGLYEQYF
many TRBJ2-7 TRBV12-3/TRBV12-4 CASSLTSGRRPYEQYF
many TRBJ2-7 TRBV6-2/TRBV6-3 CASSPRQAYSYEQYF
- TRBJ2-7 TRBV5-1 CASSLGQQAYEQYF
many TRBJ1-1 TRBV3-1 CASSPHELRGMNTEAFF
many TRBJ2-7 TRBV12-3/TRBV12-4 CASSLAHGTSGRAMVYEQYF
- TRBJ2-1 TRBV6-1 CASSHRGRQFF
- TRBJ1-4 TRBV27 CASSLSGGKLFF
few TRBJ2-3 TRBV9 CASSVGGTSGNEDTQYF
many TRBJ2-4 TRBV6-2/TRBV6-3 CASSYSQIREAKNIQYF
few TRBJ2-3 TRBV9 CASSVAWADTQYF
many TRBJ1-1 TRBV20-1 CSARDTGEGTEAFF
- TRBJ2-7 TRBV18 CASSPPGTGDEQYF
- TRBJ2-1 TRBV7-9 CASSLSSTSDNEQFF
many TRBJ2-5 TRBV7-8 CASSLINPGGRETQYF
few TRBJ2-5 TRBV14 CASSRATPLQETQYF